Below, 5 T cell receptor beta chains from the same sample are listed, as sequenced in a study of shared clonotypes between healthy human individuals. The protocol was immunoSEQ multiplex PCR, while the TCRdb copy is restricted to in-frame clones and leaves out a portion. The sample records approximately 340,000 clones, roughly 70% being singletons. Sequenced input: memory CD4+ T cells sorted from blood. The subset here: CD45RA-negative fraction. The receptors come from a young man in good health.

There are a few counts of this clone. The chain has TRBV5-6 and TRBJ2-3; perhaps TRBD2 as D (6 bases). V lost 4 bases, J lost 2 bases, and 11 bases lay in between. Germline CDR1 reads SGHDT; CDR2 reads YYEEEE. This CDR3 is built from 14 residues. This CDR3 is CASSGRGFTDTQYF. In nucleotides, the CDR3 is TGTGCCAGCAGCGGCCGGGGGTTCACAGATACGCAGTATTTT.

This chain joins TRBV21-1 and TRBJ2-7; TRBD1, the table's D call, lacks a check against the DNA. TRBV21-1 is a documented pseudogene. The CDR3 has 18 residues. This chain's CDR3 is CASSKAGAPRVGADEQYF. The CDR3 nucleotides read TGTGCCAGCAGCAAAGCCGGCGCACCGCGAGTTGGGGCGGACGAGCAGTACTTC.

The rearrangement uses TRBV9 and TRBJ1-1; tentative D call: TRBD1 (5 bases). Deletions cut 3 bases from V and 4 bases from J, with 7 bases between. Germline CDR1 is SGDLS and CDR2 is YYNGEE. The CDR3 length is 12 residues. The CDR3 nucleotides read TGTGCCAGCAGCGGGGGGAGCACTGAAGCTTTCTTT. Translation: CASSGGSTEAFF.

The chain recombines TRBV29-1 with TRBJ2-1, with 11 bases lining up with TRBD2. Germline V gene lookup returns CDR1 SQVTM and CDR2 ANQGSEA. Trimming took 6 bases from V and 4 from J; bases not matched to a gene: 5. The CDR3 extends over 14 amino acids. The CDR3 reads CSVRLAGLYNEQFF. The CDR3 DNA reads as TGCAGCGTCCGACTAGCGGGATTGTACAATGAGCAGTTCTTC.

The rearrangement uses TRBV9 and TRBJ2-6; D might be TRBD1 or TRBD2, each matching 5 bases. This CDR3 region has 14 residues. Germline CDR1 is SGDLS and CDR2 is YYNGEE. V lost 4 bases, J lost 4 bases, and 9 bases lay in between. This CDR3 reads CASSWGSGANVLTF. The CDR3 bases are TGTGCCAGCAGCTGGGGGTCGGGGGCCAACGTCCTGACTTTC.